This entry lists 27 T cell receptor beta chains sequenced from one sample in a study of T cells in tumors after PD-1 blockade. The protocol was immunoSEQ multiplex PCR, while the TCRdb copy is restricted to in-frame clones and leaves out a portion. Of 60,000 to 65,000 clones in the sample, around two thirds were seen once. Sequencing used PBMCs, obtained after anti-PD-1 treatment. These receptors originate from a human donor with basal cell carcinoma.

The chain recombines TRBV12-3 or TRBV12-4 with TRBJ1-1; TRBD1 matches 7 bases. CDR3 length: 13 residues. Germline trimming cut 7 bases from V and 6 bases from J; bases unmatched to any gene: 8. CDR3 DNA sequence: TGTGCCAGCACTCCGACAGGGTTGTCTGAAGCTTTCTTT. This sequence encodes CASTPTGLSEAFF.

This sequence joins TRBV4-1 and TRBJ2-1, with D unclear. The CDR3 runs 19 residues. V was shortened by 4 bases and J by 1 base, with 23 bases between the two germline ends. CDR1 is MGHRA and CDR2 is YSYEKL in the germline V gene. The CDR3 region is CASSRTIHTDISSYNEQFF. CDR3 nucleotides: TGCGCCAGCAGCCGAACTATTCACACTGACATCTCTTCCTACAATGAGCAGTTCTTC.

The J gene is TRBJ1-1, the V gene TRBV9, with 7 positions matching TRBD1. The CDR3 is 13 residues long. Germline V gene lookup returns CDR1 SGDLS and CDR2 YYNGEE. The J segment lost 3 bases and the V segment lost 9 bases, leaving 8 bases of the junction unmatched. CDR3 amino acids: CAIRGRGDTEAFF. The CDR3 bases are TGTGCCATCCGGGGCAGGGGGGACACTGAAGCTTTCTTT.

The table lists this clone with a few counts. The rearrangement joins TRBV7-9 to TRBJ2-2; no clear D. Germline CDR1 reads SEHNR; CDR2 reads FQNEAQ (reference sequence). V shed 5 bases and J shed 5 bases, with 6 bases lying between them. The CDR3 extends over 12 amino acids. The CDR3, as DNA: TGTGCCAGCAGCCCGGTAACCGGGGAGCTGTTTTTT. Translated: CASSPVTGELFF.

V usage is TRBV27 and J usage is TRBJ2-5, with a weak D call TRBD2 (7 bases). Trimming removed 8 bases from V and 7 bases from J, with 20 bases in between. The germline gives CDR1 MNHEY, CDR2 SMNVEV (reference sequence). CDR3 length equals 14 residues. CDR3 region: CASGRGGGLGTQYF. The CDR3 nucleotides read TGTGCCAGCGGGCGAGGGGGGGGGCTAGGGACCCAGTACTTC.

CDR3 residues: CASSPRTGALNQPQHF. In nucleotides, the CDR3 is TGTGCCAGTAGTCCTCGGACAGGGGCCCTGAATCAGCCCCAGCATTTT. This chain links TRBV19 with TRBJ1-5, with TRBD1 identical over 9 bases. V lost 5 bases and J lost 4; bases outside the gene matches: 9. CDR3 length: 16 amino acids. CDR1 is LNHDA, CDR2 SQIVND, per germline (reference sequence).

The chain is built from TRBV6-5 and TRBJ2-3; 12 nucleotides agree with TRBD2. Germline V gene sequence: CDR1 MNHEY, CDR2 SVGAGI. The CDR3 is 15 residues long. Trimming took 6 bases from V and 6 from J; bases not matched to a gene: 7. The CDR3 loop is CASRRTSGVSDTQYF. In DNA, the CDR3 is TGTGCCAGCAGACGGACTAGCGGGGTGTCCGATACGCAGTATTTT.

The chain combines TRBV6-4 with TRBJ2-2; 8 bases are a match to TRBD1. Germline assignment: CDR1 MRHNA and CDR2 SNTAGT. The V segment lost 2 bases and the J segment 4 bases; nucleotides outside the gene matches: 6. CDR3 length: 16 amino acids. The CDR3 coding sequence is TGTGCCAGCAGTGACACCAGGGGGCTTGGCACCGGGGAGCTGTTTTTT. It yields the protein CASSDTRGLGTGELFF.

This clone has only a few counts. The chain links TRBV2 to TRBJ2-2, with D maybe TRBD1 (5 bases). CDR3 length equals 15 residues. Germline CDR1 reads SNHLY; CDR2 reads FYNNEI. V was trimmed by 5 bases and J by 0 bases, leaving 10 bases between them. CDR3 DNA: TGTGCCAGCAGTAGCCGACAGACGAACACCGGGGAGCTGTTTTTT. This sequence encodes CASSSRQTNTGELFF.

This chain joins TRBV7-9 and TRBJ1-1; D gene uncertain. Germline CDR1 SEHNR, CDR2 FQNEAQ (reference sequence). Trimming pared 5 bases from V and 7 bases from J, leaving 8 bases between. This CDR3 is built from 11 residues. The CDR3 region is CASSRLLEAFF. In DNA form, the CDR3 reads TGTGCCAGCAGCCGGCTCCTTGAAGCTTTCTTT.

Concerning this clone: Other DNA sequences in the same sample also yield this CDR3. V is TRBV29-1 and J is TRBJ2-5; 8 bases are shared with TRBD2. Germline CDR1 reads SQVTM; CDR2 reads ANQGSEA. V shed 3 bases, J shed 4 bases, and the junction held 7 bases outside the gene matches. The CDR3 is 14 amino acids. The CDR3 loop is CSVDGRGAGETQYF. DNA of the CDR3: TGCAGCGTTGATGGGCGGGGGGCGGGAGAGACCCAGTACTTC.

The chain combines TRBV7-2 with TRBJ2-5, with 7 bases aligning to TRBD2. CDR1 and CDR2 from the germline V gene are SGHTA and FQGNSA. The V segment lost 5 bases and the J segment 5 bases; nucleotides outside the gene matches: 8. This CDR3 comprises 14 residues. The CDR3: CASSPYSGRETQYF. The CDR3 DNA reads as TGTGCCAGCAGCCCCTATAGCGGGCGTGAGACCCAGTACTTC.

This rearrangement joins TRBV7-2 to TRBJ2-5, with TRBD2 matching 9 bases. The J segment lost 5 bases and the V segment lost 1 base, leaving 8 bases of the junction unmatched. Germline assignment: CDR1 SGHTA and CDR2 FQGNSA. The CDR3 spans 16 residues. CDR3 loop: CASSLGGGGAYETQYF. The CDR3 DNA sequence: TGTGCCAGCAGCTTAGGCGGCGGGGGGGCATACGAGACCCAGTACTTC.

The chain is built from TRBV5-1 and TRBJ2-5, with TRBD2 identical over 9 bases. The length of the CDR3 is 15 residues. The V gene end was trimmed by 0 bases and the J gene end by 6 bases; junction bases not matched to a gene: 6. Germline V gives CDR1 SGHRS, CDR2 YFSETQ. CDR3 nucleotides: TGCGCCAGCAGCTTGGAGCGGGGGGATGTAAAGACCCAGTACTTC. Its translation: CASSLERGDVKTQYF.

V and J are TRBV20-1 and TRBJ2-1; the D is unclear. The V gene lost 2 bases and the J gene lost 7 bases, with 6 bases spanning the gap. The CDR3 consists of 11 residues. Germline assignment: CDR1 DFQATT and CDR2 SNEGSKA (reference sequence). CDR3 amino acids: CSARLGNEQFF. DNA of the CDR3: TGCAGTGCTAGACTAGGAAATGAGCAGTTCTTC.

The chain employs TRBV5-1 and TRBJ2-1, with 7 bases that match TRBD2. The junction had 3 bases not matched to a gene; V was cut back by 4 bases and J by 2 bases. Germline V CDR1 and CDR2: SGHRS, YFSETQ. This CDR3 contains 14 residues. CDR3 nucleotides: TGCGCCAGCAGCACCGGGACTACCTACAATGAGCAGTTCTTC. It translates to CASSTGTTYNEQFF.

V gene TRBV4-1 combines with J gene TRBJ1-1; 7 bases agree with TRBD1. Looked up from germline, CDR1 is MGHRA and CDR2 is YSYEKL. J was trimmed by 5 bases and V by 4 bases; bases with no gene match: 10. The CDR3 consists of 15 residues. The CDR3 loop reads CASSPQSGQTTEAFF. The CDR3, as DNA: TGCGCCAGCAGCCCCCAATCGGGACAGACGACTGAAGCTTTCTTT.

The V call is TRBV4-1, the J call TRBJ2-7; the D call may be TRBD1 or TRBD2 (5 bases each). The CDR3 loop spans 15 amino acids. Per the germline V gene, CDR1 is MGHRA and CDR2 is YSYEKL. Trimming shortened V by 3 bases and J by 3 bases, and 15 bases separated the two germline ends. Here the CDR3 reads CASSQATVGGYEQYF. In DNA, the CDR3 is TGCGCCAGCAGCCAGGCGACAGTTGGAGGCTACGAGCAGTACTTC.

The chain couples TRBV19 to TRBJ2-1; 8 bases fit TRBD2. Per the germline V gene, CDR1 is LNHDA and CDR2 is SQIVND (reference sequence). This CDR3 region has 16 residues. After removal of 1 base from V and 0 bases from J, the junction contained 2 bases not matched to a gene. The CDR3 here is CASSIAGGSSYNEQFF. The CDR3 nucleotides read TGTGCCAGTAGTATAGCGGGGGGGAGCTCCTACAATGAGCAGTTCTTC.

The chain carries TRBV3-1 (or the pseudogene TRBV3-2) and TRBJ1-5; D gene uncertain. The germline V gene has CDR1 LGHDT and CDR2 YNNKEL (reference sequence). The V end lost 4 bases, the J end lost 2 bases, and 6 bases lay between the germline ends. The CDR3 is 13 amino acids. CDR3 sequence (DNA): TGTGCCAGCAGCCCGGGTGGCAATCAGCCCCAGCATTTT. Encoded protein: CASSPGGNQPQHF.

V is TRBV7-8 and J is TRBJ1-5; D is unresolved. Germline V gene sequence: CDR1 SGHVS, CDR2 FQNEAQ. Between the trimmed V and J ends, which lost 5 bases and 5 bases, there was a span of 7 bases. The length of the CDR3 is 12 residues. CDR3 region: CASSRSDQPQHF. In DNA, the CDR3 is TGTGCCAGCAGCCGCAGTGATCAGCCCCAGCATTTT.

The genes are TRBV7-8 and TRBJ1-5; D is uncertain. There are 14 residues in the CDR3. Germline values: CDR1 SGHVS, CDR2 FQNEAQ. The V gene lost 5 bases and the J gene lost 5 bases, with 13 bases spanning the gap. The CDR3 DNA reads TGTGCCAGCAGCCCCTCAACCGGTGATCAGCCCCAGCATTTT. It codes for CASSPSTGDQPQHF.

This clone was detected ten times or more. J is TRBJ1-1 and V is TRBV7-2, with unresolved D. Germline V gene lookup returns CDR1 SGHTA and CDR2 FQGNSA. Trimming pared 4 bases from V and 0 bases from J, leaving 6 bases between. The CDR3 is 13 residues long. The CDR3 DNA reads as TGTGCCAGCAGCTCTTCACTGAACACTGAAGCTTTCTTT. Translation: CASSSSLNTEAFF.

The J gene is TRBJ2-1, the V gene TRBV30; possibly TRBD1 for D (6 bases). Germline values: CDR1 GTSNPN, CDR2 SVGIG (reference sequence). The V and J ends lost 0 bases and 2 bases respectively, with 11 bases between them. This CDR3 contains 15 residues. The CDR3 here is CAWSVLGGTYNEQFF. The CDR3 DNA reads as TGTGCCTGGAGTGTACTAGGGGGAACCTACAATGAGCAGTTCTTC.

This clone was detected a few times. The J gene is TRBJ2-7, the V gene TRBV6-2 or TRBV6-3; 12 bases match TRBD1. Germline V gene lookup returns CDR1 MNHEY and CDR2 SVGEGT. CDR3 length: 14 amino acids. V was pared by 5 bases and J by 4 bases, with 3 bases of the junction left unmatched. The chain's CDR3 is CASSRGQGAYEQYF. The CDR3 nucleotides read TGTGCCAGCAGTCGGGGACAGGGGGCGTACGAGCAGTACTTC.

The chain employs TRBV3-1 (or the pseudogene TRBV3-2) and TRBJ2-5; the match to TRBD2 covers 13 bases. The length of the CDR3 is 17 residues. J was trimmed by 2 bases and V by 3 bases; bases with no gene match: 6. Germline V gives CDR1 LGHDT, CDR2 YNNKEL (reference sequence). Here the CDR3 reads CASSHLGLAGPQETQYF. The CDR3 DNA follows: TGTGCCAGCAGCCACCTGGGACTAGCGGGGCCTCAAGAGACCCAGTACTTC.

This clone was seen a handful of times. The chain is built from TRBV4-2 and TRBJ2-1; D is perhaps TRBD2 (5 bases). The CDR3 runs to 13 residues. Germline loops: CDR1 LGHNA, CDR2 YNFKEQ. Trimming left V 1 base short and J 15 bases short, with 16 bases between. CDR3 sequence: CASSQAERRAWFF. The CDR3 DNA reads TGTGCCAGCAGCCAAGCGGAGCGGAGAGCTTGGTTCTTC.